The sequence of this T cell receptor (beta chain) was determined in a study of CD8+ T cells in alopecia areata. On the study more broadly: For the treated group, dosing was oral tofacitinib at 5 to 10 mg twice daily. Broader study findings: Higher clonality and more expanded CD8+ clones appeared in lesional than normal scalp.

For this clone: No antigen is known for it.

Reverse transcription of extracted RNA yielded cDNA, which provided the sequencing template. Clones were sequenced by immunoSEQ multiplex PCR, and TCRdb holds only the in-frame ones, with some missing. The sample lists 150,000 to 200,000 clones; under 80% were seen once. Stated treatment: oral pan-JAK inhibitor, 5-10 mg twice daily. This CDR3 region has 14 residues. In germline, CDR1 is SQVTM, CDR2 ANQGSEA. The germline V and J ends were trimmed by 3 bases and 1 base, with 12 bases remaining between them. The chain combines TRBV29-1 with TRBJ1-1; D remains ambiguous. The sequence was collected from a human donor with alopecia areata. The sequences come from CD4+ T cells sorted from blood, collected around week 50, from a patient treated with tofacitinib. CDR3 nucleotides: TGCAGCGTTGAGTTAGTCACCAAGAACACTGAAGCTTTCTTT. Protein product: CSVELVTKNTEAFF.